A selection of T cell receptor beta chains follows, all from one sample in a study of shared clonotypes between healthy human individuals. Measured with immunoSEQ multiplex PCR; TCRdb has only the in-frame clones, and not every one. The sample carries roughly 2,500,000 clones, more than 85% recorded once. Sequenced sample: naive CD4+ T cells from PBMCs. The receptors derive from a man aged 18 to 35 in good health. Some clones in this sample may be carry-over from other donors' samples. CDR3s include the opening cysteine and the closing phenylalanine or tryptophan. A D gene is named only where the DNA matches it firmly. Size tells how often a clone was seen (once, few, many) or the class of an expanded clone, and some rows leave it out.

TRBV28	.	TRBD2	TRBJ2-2	TGTGCCAGCAGTTCTAGCGGGAGACACACCGGGGAGCTGTTTTTT	CASSSSGRHTGELFF
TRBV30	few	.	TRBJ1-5	TGTGCCTGGAGTGGGGGGGTGATTCAGCCCCAGCATTTT	CAWSGGVIQPQHF
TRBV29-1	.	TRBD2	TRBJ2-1	TGCAGCATTGACGGGACTACCGGGTTAGGGGATGAGCAGTTCTTC	CSIDGTTGLGDEQFF
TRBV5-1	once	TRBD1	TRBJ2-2	TGCGCCAGCAGCTTGTTCGGACCCGAGAAACAGGGGGCGGACACCGGGGAGCTGTTTTTT	CASSLFGPEKQGADTGELFF
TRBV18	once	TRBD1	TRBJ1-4	TGTGCCAGCTCACCCAGACAGGGGCGGGCAAAACTGTTTTTT	CASSPRQGRAKLFF
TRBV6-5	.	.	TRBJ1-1	TGTGCCAGCAGTTATGACATATGGAACACTGAAGCTTTCTTT	CASSYDIWNTEAFF
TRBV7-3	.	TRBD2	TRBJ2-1	TGTGCCAGCAGCTCGGCGACTAGCGGGAGGGACTACAATGAGCAGTTCTTC	CASSSATSGRDYNEQFF
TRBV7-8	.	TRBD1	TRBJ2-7	TGTGCCAGCAGCTTGGCCCTGGGACAGGGGAACTACGAGCAGTACTTC	CASSLALGQGNYEQYF
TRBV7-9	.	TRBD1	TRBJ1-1	TGTGCCAGCAGCTTCCAGGGGGCCACTGAAGCTTTCTTT	CASSFQGATEAFF
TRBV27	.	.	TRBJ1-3	TGTGCCAGCAGACCCCGGGCCGTTGGAAACACCATATATTTT	CASRPRAVGNTIYF
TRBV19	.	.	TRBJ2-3	TGTGCCAGTAGTATTTATCGGGACACAGATACGCAGTATTTT	CASSIYRDTDTQYF
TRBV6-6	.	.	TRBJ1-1	TGTGCCAGCAGTTTGGAGAAGGGTTGGGACACTGAAGCTTTCTTT	CASSLEKGWDTEAFF
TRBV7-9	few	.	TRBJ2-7	TGTGCCAGCAGCTTACGGGGGGCGGGTGAGCAGTACTTC	CASSLRGAGEQYF
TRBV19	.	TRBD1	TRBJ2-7	TGTGCCAGTAGTATGTCCCGGGACAGTGTCTACGAGCAGTACTTC	CASSMSRDSVYEQYF
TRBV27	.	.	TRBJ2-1	TGTGCCAGCAGTTTACTTACAGCGAAGCCTTCCAATGAGCAGTTCTTC	CASSLLTAKPSNEQFF
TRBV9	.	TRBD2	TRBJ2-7	TGTGCCAGCAGCGTGGGAGGGAAGGGCGGGTACGAGCAGTACTTC	CASSVGGKGGYEQYF
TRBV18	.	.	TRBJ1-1	TGTGCCAGCTCACCAAACAGGGAGCCTGAAGCTTTCTTT	CASSPNREPEAFF
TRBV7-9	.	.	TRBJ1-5	TGTGCCAGCAGCCTTGGGGGTGATCAGGGTTTTGGCAATCAGCCCCAGCATTTT	CASSLGGDQGFGNQPQHF
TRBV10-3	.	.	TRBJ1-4	TGTGCCATCAGTGAGTCCTCCAGTGAAAAACTGTTTTTT	CAISESSSEKLFF
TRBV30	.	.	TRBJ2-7	TGTGCCTGGAGTGTACTATCCTACGAGCAGTACTTC	CAWSVLSYEQYF
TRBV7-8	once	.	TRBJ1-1	TGTGCCAGCAGCTTAGTCGCTACGAGGTTTGGTACTGAAGCTTTCTTT	CASSLVATRFGTEAFF
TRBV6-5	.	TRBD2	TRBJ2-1	TGTGCCAGCAGTTACGCTAGCGGGTCCTACAATGAGCAGTTCTTC	CASSYASGSYNEQFF
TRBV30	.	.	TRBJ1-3	TGTGCCTGGAGTCCCGGGGAAGGAAACACCATATATTTT	CAWSPGEGNTIYF
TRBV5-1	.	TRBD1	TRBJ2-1	TGCGCCAGCAGCCAACAGGGGTCCTACAATGAGCAGTTCTTC	CASSQQGSYNEQFF
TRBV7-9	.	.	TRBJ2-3	TGTGCCAGCAGCTTATCTAGCGCAGGGACAGATACGCAGTATTTT	CASSLSSAGTDTQYF
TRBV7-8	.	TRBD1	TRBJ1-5	TGTGCCAGCAGCTCCGCCCCGGGACAGGGGTGGAAGCCCCAGCATTTT	CASSSAPGQGWKPQHF
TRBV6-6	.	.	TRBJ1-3	TGTGCCAGCAGCCTGGCCAATTCTGGAAACACCATATATTTT	CASSLANSGNTIYF
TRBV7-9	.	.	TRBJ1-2	TGTGCCAGCAGCTTCTACGGCAGGGAAGTAAATGGCTACACCTTC	CASSFYGREVNGYTF